The clone carrying this T cell receptor beta chain has a handful of counts. The target antigen is unknown. In germline, CDR1 is SGHRS, CDR2 YFSETQ. This CDR3 contains 18 residues. With V trimmed by 2 bases and J by 4 bases, 15 bases remained unmatched. The sample comes from a study of beta chain features in type 1 diabetes. Looking at the study overall: Across every sample, roughly 100 million sorted cells were examined in total.

Whole-study results and caveats: TCRB CDR3 length was moderately but significantly reduced in all four CD4+ subsets of Type 1 diabetes patients. The similarity of naive, central memory and Treg TCRB repertoires appeared greater among patients than among healthy donors.

The isolated RNA, all of it, was reverse transcribed, so expressed TCRB transcripts were what got sequenced. The data were produced by immunoSEQ multiplex PCR, yet TCRdb's version contains in-frame clones alone and is incomplete. Here the sample spans 250,000 or so clones, over 11% being singletons. Sorting produced populations that all topped 95% purity. Specimen: naive CD4+ T cells from blood. J is TRBJ1-1 and V is TRBV5-1; TRBD1 matches at 9 bases. This receptor was taken from a man aged 30-40 years with type 1 diabetes. The CDR3 region is CASSFSRDRAFSSTEAFF. The CDR3 DNA reads as TGCGCCAGCAGCTTCAGCCGGGACAGGGCCTTTTCTAGCACTGAAGCTTTCTTT.